A single TCR beta chain is shown here with its context. Germline V lookup: CDR1 DFQATT, CDR2 SNEGSKA (reference sequence). The CDR3 loop spans 11 amino acids. V was cut by 0 bases and J by 3 bases, with 2 bases left in between. The data belong to a study of radiotherapy plus CTLA-4 blockade in lung cancer. Only in-frame clones appear in the TCRdb table, and some are missing; sequencing was by immunoSEQ multiplex PCR. Of about 31,000 clones listed, roughly 80% were seen once; the top ten hold 6.5% to 8.5%. The input for sequencing was peripheral blood, taken from a patient treated with radiotherapy plus ipilimumab. This receptor was obtained from a human donor with non-small cell lung cancer who had stable disease on radiotherapy plus ipilimumab. The chain combines TRBV20-1 with TRBJ1-1; D call uncertain. The CDR3 loop reads CSARDYTEAFF. The CDR3 DNA reads TGCAGTGCTAGAGATTACACTGAAGCTTTCTTT.